A selection of T cell receptor beta chains follows, all from one sample in a study of CD8 T cells in Susac syndrome. TCRdb reprocessed the immunoSEQ multiplex PCR reads with MiXCR, giving one entry per CDR3 protein. The sample lists about 19,000 distinct CDR3 sequences, about 95% occurring once. Sequencing was carried out using CD8+ T cells from PBMCs. The receptors were gathered from a human donor in good health. CDR3s include the opening cysteine and the closing phenylalanine or tryptophan. Each record gives: V gene, D gene, J gene, CDR3 length, clone size, CDR3 DNA, CDR3 protein. D genes are given only for firm matches. Rows give clone size only sometimes, using once, few, many, or a class for an expanded clone.

v_call: TRBV6-6
d_call: TRBD1
j_call: TRBJ2-1
cdr3_length: 16
clone_size: -
cdr3_nt: TGTGCCAGCCCCCCCCAGGACAGGAGCTCGGGTAATGAGCAGTTCTTC
cdr3_aa: CASPPQDRSSGNEQFF

v_call: TRBV5-6
d_call: TRBD2
j_call: TRBJ2-1
cdr3_length: 15
clone_size: -
cdr3_nt: TGTGCCAGCAGCTTTAGCGGGAGGGCCTACAATGAGCAGTTCTTC
cdr3_aa: CASSFSGRAYNEQFF

v_call: TRBV3-1
d_call: -
j_call: TRBJ2-7
cdr3_length: 18
clone_size: -
cdr3_nt: TGTGCCAGCAGCCAAGATGTCCTGGAGACGGACACGGGGTACGAGCAGTACTTC
cdr3_aa: CASSQDVLETDTGYEQYF

v_call: TRBV28
d_call: TRBD2
j_call: TRBJ2-2
cdr3_length: 18
clone_size: -
cdr3_nt: TGTGCCAGCAGCCTATATCTCGCGGGAGGGCCTTTCACCGGGGAGCTGTTTTTT
cdr3_aa: CASSLYLAGGPFTGELFF

v_call: TRBV13
d_call: -
j_call: TRBJ1-1
cdr3_length: 15
clone_size: -
cdr3_nt: TGTGCCAGCAGCTTGGGCGAGGACAGAGTTTCCGGGGCTTTCTTT
cdr3_aa: CASSLGEDRVSGAFF

v_call: TRBV7-3
d_call: TRBD1
j_call: TRBJ2-1
cdr3_length: 15
clone_size: -
cdr3_nt: TGTGCCAGCAGCTTAATGAGGGTAGGGGGCGATGAGCAGTTCTTC
cdr3_aa: CASSLMRVGGDEQFF

v_call: TRBV14
d_call: -
j_call: TRBJ1-2
cdr3_length: 14
clone_size: once
cdr3_nt: TGTGCCAGCAGTCCGGGTCTCTTAGGAGATGGCTACACCTTC
cdr3_aa: CASSPGLLGDGYTF

v_call: TRBV7-9
d_call: -
j_call: TRBJ1-1
cdr3_length: 13
clone_size: -
cdr3_nt: TGTGCCAGCAGTCGGCTCCAGGGGACTGAAGCTTTCTTT
cdr3_aa: CASSRLQGTEAFF

v_call: TRBV28
d_call: -
j_call: TRBJ2-1
cdr3_length: 16
clone_size: -
cdr3_nt: TGTGCCAGCAGTTTAGAGGACAAGGCCTCCTACAATGAGCAGTTCTTC
cdr3_aa: CASSLEDKASYNEQFF

v_call: TRBV29-1
d_call: TRBD1
j_call: TRBJ2-2
cdr3_length: 17
clone_size: -
cdr3_nt: TGCAGCGTTGAAGATCCAGGGGACAGGCGGCACACCGGGGAGCTGTTTTTT
cdr3_aa: CSVEDPGDRRHTGELFF

v_call: TRBV19
d_call: -
j_call: TRBJ2-1
cdr3_length: 18
clone_size: -
cdr3_nt: TGTGCCAGTAGTCCGCCGATAATGGGGGGGCAGCATTTCAATGAGCAGTTCTTC
cdr3_aa: CASSPPIMGGQHFNEQFF

v_call: TRBV4-3
d_call: TRBD2
j_call: TRBJ2-1
cdr3_length: 16
clone_size: -
cdr3_nt: TGCGCCAGCAGCCAAGAGGGGACTAGCCTAAAGTTGGGGCAGTTCTTC
cdr3_aa: CASSQEGTSLKLGQFF

v_call: TRBV25-1
d_call: -
j_call: TRBJ1-3
cdr3_length: 14
clone_size: -
cdr3_nt: TGTGCCAGCAGTGAATTGGGGAAAGGAAACACCATATATTTT
cdr3_aa: CASSELGKGNTIYF

v_call: TRBV7-6
d_call: TRBD1
j_call: TRBJ1-1
cdr3_length: 19
clone_size: -
cdr3_nt: TGTGCCAGCAGCTTAGCCCCGGGGGACAGGGGGCCCCCGAACACTGAAGCTTTCTTT
cdr3_aa: CASSLAPGDRGPPNTEAFF

v_call: TRBV27
d_call: TRBD1
j_call: TRBJ2-6
cdr3_length: 20
clone_size: -
cdr3_nt: TGTGCCAGCAGTCCCTATGCAGACAGGGAAAATCGTCCTGGGGCCAACGTCCTGACTTTC
cdr3_aa: CASSPYADRENRPGANVLTF

v_call: TRBV6-1
d_call: -
j_call: TRBJ2-2
cdr3_length: 16
clone_size: -
cdr3_nt: TGTGCCAGCAGAACATTCTCGGGACACTTGACCGGGGAGCTGTTTTTT
cdr3_aa: CASRTFSGHLTGELFF

v_call: TRBV7-8
d_call: -
j_call: TRBJ1-5
cdr3_length: 13
clone_size: -
cdr3_nt: TGTGCCAGCAGCCCGGAGGGTCCTCGGCCCCAGCATTTT
cdr3_aa: CASSPEGPRPQHF

v_call: TRBV27
d_call: TRBD1
j_call: TRBJ2-1
cdr3_length: 14
clone_size: -
cdr3_nt: TGTGCCAGCAGTACCTGGGACAGGGGGAATGAGCAGTTCTTC
cdr3_aa: CASSTWDRGNEQFF

v_call: TRBV30
d_call: -
j_call: TRBJ2-1
cdr3_length: 11
clone_size: -
cdr3_nt: TGTGCCTGGAGTGTACAACGTGAGCAGTTCTTC
cdr3_aa: CAWSVQREQFF

v_call: TRBV28
d_call: -
j_call: TRBJ1-4
cdr3_length: 15
clone_size: -
cdr3_nt: TGTGCCAGCGGCTGGCAAATTGCAACTAATGAAAAACTGTTTTTT
cdr3_aa: CASGWQIATNEKLFF

v_call: TRBV28
d_call: -
j_call: TRBJ1-1
cdr3_length: 16
clone_size: -
cdr3_nt: TGTGCCAGCAGTTTATGGGCCGGGTTGGGCAACACTGAAGCTTTCTTT
cdr3_aa: CASSLWAGLGNTEAFF

v_call: TRBV9
d_call: -
j_call: TRBJ2-1
cdr3_length: 14
clone_size: -
cdr3_nt: TGTGCCAGCAGCGTTACAGAGTCCTACAATGAGCAGTTCTTC
cdr3_aa: CASSVTESYNEQFF

v_call: TRBV7-9
d_call: -
j_call: TRBJ2-7
cdr3_length: 14
clone_size: -
cdr3_nt: TGTGCCAGCAGCTTAGGAGGTCGCATAGAAGAGCAGTACTTC
cdr3_aa: CASSLGGRIEEQYF

v_call: TRBV2
d_call: -
j_call: TRBJ1-1
cdr3_length: 15
clone_size: -
cdr3_nt: TGTGCCAGCAGTGAAGCTAGGGAGGGTAACACTGAAGCTTTCTTT
cdr3_aa: CASSEAREGNTEAFF

v_call: TRBV7-9
d_call: TRBD1
j_call: TRBJ2-7
cdr3_length: 15
clone_size: -
cdr3_nt: TGTGCCAGCAGCTTAGCCTCAGGGGGCTACTACGAGCAGTACTTC
cdr3_aa: CASSLASGGYYEQYF

v_call: TRBV28
d_call: TRBD2
j_call: TRBJ2-7
cdr3_length: 16
clone_size: -
cdr3_nt: TGTGCCAGCAGTTCAACGGGACTAGCGGGAAACTACGAGCAGTACTTC
cdr3_aa: CASSSTGLAGNYEQYF

v_call: TRBV4-3
d_call: -
j_call: TRBJ2-1
cdr3_length: 17
clone_size: -
cdr3_nt: TGCGCCAGCAGCCAAGATAGGGCTAGCGAACTCTACAATGAGCAGTTCTTC
cdr3_aa: CASSQDRASELYNEQFF

v_call: TRBV11-3
d_call: -
j_call: TRBJ2-5
cdr3_length: 14
clone_size: -
cdr3_nt: TGTGCCAGCAGCCGGATGGACGGGCAAGAGACCCAGTACTTC
cdr3_aa: CASSRMDGQETQYF

v_call: TRBV12-3/TRBV12-4
d_call: TRBD1
j_call: TRBJ2-2
cdr3_length: 14
clone_size: -
cdr3_nt: TGTGCCCAGCTTAAGGACAGGGACACCGGGGAGCTGTTTTTT
cdr3_aa: CAQLKDRDTGELFF

v_call: TRBV29-1
d_call: -
j_call: TRBJ1-5
cdr3_length: 15
clone_size: -
cdr3_nt: TGCAGCGTTGAAGAGGGGACCGATAGCAATCAGCCCCAGCATTTT
cdr3_aa: CSVEEGTDSNQPQHF

v_call: TRBV6-5
d_call: -
j_call: TRBJ2-1
cdr3_length: 13
clone_size: -
cdr3_nt: TGTGCCAGCAGTTACGGGGGGCCCAATGAGCAGTTCTTC
cdr3_aa: CASSYGGPNEQFF

v_call: TRBV10-3
d_call: -
j_call: TRBJ1-1
cdr3_length: 14
clone_size: -
cdr3_nt: TGTGCCATCAGTGAGTCGGCAGGGAGCACTGAAGCTTTCTTT
cdr3_aa: CAISESAGSTEAFF

v_call: TRBV7-9
d_call: -
j_call: TRBJ2-7
cdr3_length: 13
clone_size: -
cdr3_nt: TGTGCCAGCAGCTTAATGGGGCCCTACGAGCAGTACTTC
cdr3_aa: CASSLMGPYEQYF

v_call: TRBV19
d_call: -
j_call: TRBJ2-3
cdr3_length: 14
clone_size: -
cdr3_nt: TGTGCCAGTAGTATGGAACAGGTCGCAGATACGCAGTATTTT
cdr3_aa: CASSMEQVADTQYF

v_call: TRBV12-3/TRBV12-4
d_call: -
j_call: TRBJ2-1
cdr3_length: 14
clone_size: few
cdr3_nt: TGTGCCAGCAGTTTAGAGAACGAGATCAATGAGCAGTTCTTC
cdr3_aa: CASSLENEINEQFF

v_call: TRBV6-5
d_call: TRBD2
j_call: TRBJ2-5
cdr3_length: 19
clone_size: -
cdr3_nt: TGTGCCAGCAGTTACTTCGCTTTAAGCGGGAGTTCCTCCGGGGAGACCCAGTACTTC
cdr3_aa: CASSYFALSGSSSGETQYF

v_call: TRBV6-5
d_call: -
j_call: TRBJ2-3
cdr3_length: 14
clone_size: -
cdr3_nt: TGTGCCAGCAGTTCGGGACCCACAACAGATACGCAGTATTTT
cdr3_aa: CASSSGPTTDTQYF

v_call: TRBV5-4
d_call: TRBD1
j_call: TRBJ1-2
cdr3_length: 14
clone_size: -
cdr3_nt: TGTGCCAGCAGCTTTGGGACAGTTAACTATGGCTACACCTTC
cdr3_aa: CASSFGTVNYGYTF

v_call: TRBV7-9
d_call: TRBD2
j_call: TRBJ2-5
cdr3_length: 19
clone_size: -
cdr3_nt: TGTGCCAGCACCATTCCAGGACTAGCGGGAGATCCGTACCAAGAGACCCAGTACTTC
cdr3_aa: CASTIPGLAGDPYQETQYF

v_call: TRBV27
d_call: -
j_call: TRBJ2-7
cdr3_length: 15
clone_size: -
cdr3_nt: TGTGCCAGCAGTTTAATAGCGGAGAGGGCCTACGAGCAGTACTTC
cdr3_aa: CASSLIAERAYEQYF

v_call: TRBV7-6
d_call: TRBD1
j_call: TRBJ2-7
cdr3_length: 16
clone_size: -
cdr3_nt: TGTGCCAGCAGCTTAGAGCTAGACAGGGGGCTGTACGAGCAGTACTTC
cdr3_aa: CASSLELDRGLYEQYF

v_call: TRBV29-1
d_call: TRBD2
j_call: TRBJ2-5
cdr3_length: 17
clone_size: -
cdr3_nt: TGCAGCGTTGAAGATCGGGGACTAGCGGGAGAAAGGGAGACCCAGTACTTC
cdr3_aa: CSVEDRGLAGERETQYF

v_call: TRBV12-3/TRBV12-4
d_call: -
j_call: TRBJ2-5
cdr3_length: 16
clone_size: -
cdr3_nt: TGTGCCAGCAGTTTGAACTGGGGACCGAAACAAGAGACCCAGTACTTC
cdr3_aa: CASSLNWGPKQETQYF

v_call: TRBV13
d_call: TRBD1
j_call: TRBJ2-1
cdr3_length: 16
clone_size: -
cdr3_nt: TGTGCCAGCAGCCCAGACGGGACAGGACCCTACAATGAGCAGTTCTTC
cdr3_aa: CASSPDGTGPYNEQFF

v_call: TRBV30
d_call: -
j_call: TRBJ2-7
cdr3_length: 14
clone_size: -
cdr3_nt: TGTGCCTGGAAAGGGACGGGGAGCTCCTACGAGCAGTACTTC
cdr3_aa: CAWKGTGSSYEQYF